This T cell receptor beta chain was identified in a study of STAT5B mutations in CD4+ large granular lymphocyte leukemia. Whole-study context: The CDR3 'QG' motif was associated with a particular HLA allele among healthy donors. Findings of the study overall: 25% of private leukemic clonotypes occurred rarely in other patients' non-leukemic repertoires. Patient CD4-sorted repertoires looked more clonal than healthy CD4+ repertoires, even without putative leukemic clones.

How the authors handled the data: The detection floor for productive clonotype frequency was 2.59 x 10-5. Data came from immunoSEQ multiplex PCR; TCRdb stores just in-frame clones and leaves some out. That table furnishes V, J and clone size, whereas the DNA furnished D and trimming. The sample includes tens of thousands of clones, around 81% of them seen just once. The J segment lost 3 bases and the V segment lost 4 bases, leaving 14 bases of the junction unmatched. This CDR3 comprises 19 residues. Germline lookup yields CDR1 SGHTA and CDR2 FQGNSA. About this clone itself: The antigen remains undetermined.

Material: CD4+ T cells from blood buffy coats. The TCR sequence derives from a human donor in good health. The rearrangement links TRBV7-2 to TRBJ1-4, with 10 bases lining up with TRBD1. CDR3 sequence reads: CASSSRWGQGLAANEKLFF. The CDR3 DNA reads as TGTGCCAGCAGCTCCAGATGGGGACAGGGGCTCGCGGCTAATGAAAAACTGTTTTTT.